This record covers a single T cell receptor beta chain. This specimen comes from a study of blood T cell repertoires in COVID-19. Study-wide context: In each case, the material was cDNA or gDNA derived from T cells, B-cell-depleted T cells, or PBMCs.

For recovered donors of Cohort 3, there were two negative PCRs, clearance, or symptom resolution. The CDR3 spans 13 residues. V dropped 0 bases and J dropped 3 bases, with 9 bases sitting between them. CDR1 is GTSNPN, CDR2 SVGIG, per germline (reference sequence). Authors' methods: Reference gene primers were amplified, and this amplification served to estimate nucleated cell counts. Sequenced by immunoSEQ multiplex PCR; TCRdb stores in-frame clones only, minus some. V, J and clone size were drawn from that table, and D and trimming were deduced from the DNA. In the table there are a few hundred thousand clones, roughly 90% of which are singletons.

The sample was PBMCs or T cells enriched from blood (not recorded which). The sequence came from a woman in her 30s who had recovered from COVID-19. This rearrangement joins TRBV30 to TRBJ2-7; tentative D call: TRBD2 (5 bases). The CDR3 coding sequence is TGTGCCTGGAGTGTCGTCGGGGTCTACGAGCAGTACTTC. This codes for CAWSVVGVYEQYF.